This T cell receptor (beta chain) was profiled in a study of blood T cells in healthy people across ages. Study-level points and caveats: Researchers report that TCR beta diversity correlated strongly with naive T cell percentage. Estimates drawn from one million T cells were deemed to understate diversity.

Sample-barcoded 5' priming and a J-beta primer mix drove a second PCR of 7 to 11 cycles. Through a template-switch adaptor with 12 random nucleotides, each cDNA molecule received a tag. TCRdb re-analysed the 5' RACE reads in MiXCR, keeping a single row per CDR3 protein. The sample has about 1.1 million distinct CDR3 sequences, less than 45% seen once; the top ten hold under 15%. Researchers collected approximately 9.9 milliliters of peripheral blood from every single donor. Details on this clonotype: The target antigen is unknown.

The CDR3 consists of 15 residues. The germline V gene encodes CDR1 SGHRS and CDR2 YFSETQ. V shed 1 base, J shed 4 bases, and the junction held 6 bases outside the gene matches. The receptor's source is a young man in good health. V and J are TRBV5-1 and TRBJ1-1; 8 positions match TRBD1. Specimen: blood. CDR3 sequence (DNA): TGCGCCAGCAGCTTGTCTGGGACAGGAAGCACTGAAGCTTTCTTT. Its translation is CASSLSGTGSTEAFF.